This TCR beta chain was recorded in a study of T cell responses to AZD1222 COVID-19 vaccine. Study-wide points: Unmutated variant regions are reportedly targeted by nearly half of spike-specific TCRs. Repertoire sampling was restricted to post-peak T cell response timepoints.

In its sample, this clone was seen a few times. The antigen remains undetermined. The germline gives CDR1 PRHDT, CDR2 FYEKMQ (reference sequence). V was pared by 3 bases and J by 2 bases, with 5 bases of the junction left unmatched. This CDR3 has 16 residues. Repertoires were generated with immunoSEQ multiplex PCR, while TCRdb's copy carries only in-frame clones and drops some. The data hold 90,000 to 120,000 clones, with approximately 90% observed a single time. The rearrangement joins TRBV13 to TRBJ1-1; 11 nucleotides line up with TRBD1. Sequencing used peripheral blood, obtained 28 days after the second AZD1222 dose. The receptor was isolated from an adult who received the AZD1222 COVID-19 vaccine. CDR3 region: CASSFGTGGVNTEAFF. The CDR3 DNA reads TGTGCCAGCAGCTTCGGGACAGGGGGGGTCAACACTGAAGCTTTCTTT.